Below are 10 T cell receptor beta chains sequenced from a single sample in a study of STAT5B mutations in CD4+ large granular lymphocyte leukemia. Produced via immunoSEQ multiplex PCR; TCRdb's table is partial and in-frame only. This table holds about 38,000 clones, over 75% found once. The sample was CD4+ T cells from blood buffy coats. Receptor source: a human donor in good health.

The chain uses TRBV28 and TRBJ2-3, with a possible D match to TRBD2 (6 bases). Deletions cut 1 base from V and 6 bases from J, with 8 bases between. This CDR3 has 13 residues. Germline V CDR1 and CDR2: MDHEN, SYDVKM. The CDR3 region is CASSLSSGDTQYF. CDR3 sequence (DNA): TGTGCCAGCAGTTTATCCAGCGGGGATACGCAGTATTTT.

This clone was detected once. DNA of the CDR3: TGTGCCAGCACTCAGACTGGGGCCAACGTCCTGACTTTC. Translating it yields CASTQTGANVLTF. This chain links TRBV6-6 with TRBJ2-6, with D unclear. The CDR3 is 13 residues long. CDR1 is MNHNY, CDR2 SVGAGI, per germline (reference sequence). V was shortened by 7 bases and J by 2 bases, with 6 bases between the two germline ends.

This chain connects TRBV15 to TRBJ2-5; 7 nucleotides align to TRBD2. The junction had 9 bases not matched to a gene; V was cut back by 3 bases and J by 2 bases. Germline CDR1 reads LNHNV; CDR2 reads YYDKDF (reference sequence). The CDR3 length is 16 residues. The CDR3 coding sequence is TGTGCCACCAGCAGCCGGGCGCAGGGAGGGCAAGAGACCCAGTACTTC. This gives the protein CATSSRAQGGQETQYF.

This chain links TRBV14 with TRBJ1-6, with 7 bases matching TRBD1. Germline loops: CDR1 SGHDN, CDR2 FVKESK. Losses at the gene ends were 3 bases for V and 7 bases for J; bases not matched to a gene: 6. The CDR3 is made up of 15 amino acids. CDR3 bases: TGTGCCAGCAGCCACAGACAGGGACAGAATTCACCCCTCCACTTT. Amino acid sequence: CASSHRQGQNSPLHF.

CDR3 amino acids: CASTKTGTSYEQYF. CDR3 in DNA: TGTGCCAGCACCAAGACAGGGACCTCCTACGAGCAGTACTTC. The rearrangement links TRBV2 to TRBJ2-7, with 7 bases matching TRBD1. V dropped 7 bases and J dropped 0; count of bases not matched to a gene: 6. This CDR3 region has 14 residues. The germline gives CDR1 SNHLY, CDR2 FYNNEI. The full variable domain, completed using reference TRBV2 and TRBJ2-7, is EPEVTQTPSHQVTQMGQEVILRCVPISNHLYFYWYRQILGQKVEFLVSFYNNEISEKSEIFDDQFSVERPDGSNFTLKIRSTKLEDSAMYFCASTKTGTSYEQYFGPGTRLTVT.

The rearrangement links TRBV5-1 to TRBJ1-2; D remains ambiguous. Germline-derived CDR1 and CDR2 are SGHRS and YFSETQ. Trimming pared 7 bases from V and 6 bases from J, leaving 16 bases between. The CDR3 contains 13 residues. CDR3 protein: CASAPPEKDGYTF. The CDR3 bases are TGCGCCAGCGCCCCCCCCGAGAAGGATGGCTACACCTTC. Full variable domain (outside the CDR3, taken from reference TRBV5-1 and TRBJ1-2): KAGVTQTPRYLIKTRGQQVTLSCSPISGHRSVSWYQQTPGQGLQFLFEYFSETQRNKGNFPGRFSGRQFSNSRSEMNVSTLELGDSALYLCASAPPEKDGYTFGSGTRLTVV.

The chain recombines TRBV9 with TRBJ2-2; TRBD2 is a possible D gene (7 bases). CDR1 is SGDLS, CDR2 YYNGEE, per germline. CDR3 size: 16 residues. V lost 4 bases to trimming and J lost 1 base, with 14 bases between them. CDR3 amino acids: CASSPRGGGNTGELFF. DNA of the CDR3: TGTGCCAGCAGCCCCCGGGGAGGGGGGAACACCGGGGAGCTGTTTTTT.

This chain uses TRBV11-2 with TRBJ2-7; D may be TRBD1 (8 bases). V lost 1 base, J lost 6 bases, and 25 bases lay in between. CDR3 length: 18 residues. The germline V gene encodes CDR1 SGHAT and CDR2 FQNNGV. The CDR3 sequence is CASSLVLGGTGGTSEQYF. As DNA, the CDR3 is TGTGCCAGCAGCTTAGTTTTGGGAGGGACAGGTGGGACCAGCGAGCAGTACTTC.

This clone was seen a handful of times. V usage is TRBV14 and J usage is TRBJ1-1; 10 bases fit TRBD1. Germline lookup yields CDR1 SGHDN and CDR2 FVKESK. The CDR3 extends over 13 amino acids. The J segment lost 5 bases and the V segment lost 4 bases, leaving 1 base of the junction unmatched. CDR3 region: CASSRTGGTEAFF. CDR3 bases: TGTGCCAGCAGCCGGACAGGGGGAACTGAAGCTTTCTTT.

The chain has TRBV19 and TRBJ2-1, with 13 positions matching TRBD2. CDR1 is LNHDA and CDR2 is SQIVND in the germline V gene (reference sequence). V dropped 2 bases and J dropped 7; count of bases not matched to a gene: 8. This CDR3 has 17 amino acids. The CDR3 protein is CASSILGLAGKKNEQFF. Written as DNA, the CDR3 is TGTGCCAGTAGTATATTGGGACTAGCGGGAAAAAAGAATGAGCAGTTCTTC.